The clone carrying this T cell receptor (beta chain) was seen more than once but under ten times. What it recognizes is unknown. Primers included in the PCR were 60 Vbeta and 13 Jbeta primers. Clones were sequenced by immunoSEQ multiplex PCR, and TCRdb holds only the in-frame ones, with some missing. The profile shows around 170,000 clones, around 80% of them singletons. This entry comes from a study of cytomegalovirus exposure and HLA in healthy donors. Regarding the study as a whole: A prior analysis recorded that most TCR beta V segments were productive about 87% or about 30% of the time.

The CDR3 totals 17 residues. Germline V gene data show CDR1 as GTSNPN and CDR2 as SVGIG (reference sequence). The ends lost 3 bases at V and 2 bases at J; junction bases unmatched: 7. The clonotype was recovered from a man between 18 and 29 years old in good health and CMV-seronegative. Sequencing was performed on PBMCs. V gene TRBV30 combines with J gene TRBJ2-5; 15 nucleotides match TRBD2. CDR3 sequence (DNA): TGTGCCTGGAGCGCGGGACTAGCGGGGGGTCCTCAAGAGACCCAGTACTTC. It is translated as CAWSAGLAGGPQETQYF.